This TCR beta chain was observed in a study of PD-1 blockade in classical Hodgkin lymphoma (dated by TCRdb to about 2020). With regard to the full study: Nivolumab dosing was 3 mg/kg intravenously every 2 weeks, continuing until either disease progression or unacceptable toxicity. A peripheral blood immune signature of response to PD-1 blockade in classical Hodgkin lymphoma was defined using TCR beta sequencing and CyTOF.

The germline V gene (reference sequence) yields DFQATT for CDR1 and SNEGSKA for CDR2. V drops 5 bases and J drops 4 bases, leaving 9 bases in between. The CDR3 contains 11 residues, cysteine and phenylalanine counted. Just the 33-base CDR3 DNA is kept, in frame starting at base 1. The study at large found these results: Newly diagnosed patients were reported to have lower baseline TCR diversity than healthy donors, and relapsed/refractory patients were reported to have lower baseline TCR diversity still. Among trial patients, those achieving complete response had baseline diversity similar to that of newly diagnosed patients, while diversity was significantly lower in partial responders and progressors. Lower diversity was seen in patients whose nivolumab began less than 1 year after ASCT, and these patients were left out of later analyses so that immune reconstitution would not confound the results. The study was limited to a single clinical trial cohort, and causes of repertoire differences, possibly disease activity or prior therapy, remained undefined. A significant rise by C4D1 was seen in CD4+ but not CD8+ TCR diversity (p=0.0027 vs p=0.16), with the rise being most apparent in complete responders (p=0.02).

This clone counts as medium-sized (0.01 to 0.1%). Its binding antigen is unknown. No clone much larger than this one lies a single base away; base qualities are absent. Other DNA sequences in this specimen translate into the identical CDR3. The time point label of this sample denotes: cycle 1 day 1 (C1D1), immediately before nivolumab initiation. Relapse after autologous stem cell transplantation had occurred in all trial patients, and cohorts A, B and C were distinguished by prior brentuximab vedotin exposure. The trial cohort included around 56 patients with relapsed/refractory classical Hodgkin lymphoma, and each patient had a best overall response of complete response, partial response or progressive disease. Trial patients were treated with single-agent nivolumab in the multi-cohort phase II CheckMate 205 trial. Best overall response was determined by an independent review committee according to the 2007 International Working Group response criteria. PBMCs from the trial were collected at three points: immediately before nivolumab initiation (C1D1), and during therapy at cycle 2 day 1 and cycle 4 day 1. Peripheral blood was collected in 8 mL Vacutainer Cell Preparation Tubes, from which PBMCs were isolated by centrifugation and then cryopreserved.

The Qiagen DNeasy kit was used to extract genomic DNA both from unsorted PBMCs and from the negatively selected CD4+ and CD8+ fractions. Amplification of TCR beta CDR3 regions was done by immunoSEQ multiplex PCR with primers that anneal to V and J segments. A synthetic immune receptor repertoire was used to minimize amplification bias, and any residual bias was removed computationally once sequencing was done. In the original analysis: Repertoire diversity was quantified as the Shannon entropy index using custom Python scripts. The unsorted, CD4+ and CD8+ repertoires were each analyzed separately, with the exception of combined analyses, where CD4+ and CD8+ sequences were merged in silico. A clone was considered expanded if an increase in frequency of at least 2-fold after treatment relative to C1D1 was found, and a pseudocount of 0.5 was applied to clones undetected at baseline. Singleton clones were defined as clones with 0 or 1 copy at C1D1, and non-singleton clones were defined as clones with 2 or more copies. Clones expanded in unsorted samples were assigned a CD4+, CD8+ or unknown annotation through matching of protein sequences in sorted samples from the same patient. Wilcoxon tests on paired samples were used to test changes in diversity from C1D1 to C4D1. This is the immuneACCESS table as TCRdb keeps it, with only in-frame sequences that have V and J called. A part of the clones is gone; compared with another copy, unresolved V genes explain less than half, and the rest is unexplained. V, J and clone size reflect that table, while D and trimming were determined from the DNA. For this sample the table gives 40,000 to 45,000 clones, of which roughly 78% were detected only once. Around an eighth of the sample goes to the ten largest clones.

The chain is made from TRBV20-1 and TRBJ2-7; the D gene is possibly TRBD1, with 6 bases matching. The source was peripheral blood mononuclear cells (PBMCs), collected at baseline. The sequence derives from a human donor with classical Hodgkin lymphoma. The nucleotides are TGCAGTGCTCGCCAGGGGTACGAGCAGTACTTC. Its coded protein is CSARQGYEQYF.